This T cell receptor (beta chain) was captured by sequencing in a study of cytomegalovirus exposure and HLA in healthy donors. The wider study: The approximately 130 validation repertoires and the approximately 640 first-cohort repertoires shared a platform, a later analysis reported.

Profiled with immunoSEQ multiplex PCR; TCRdb holds only in-frame clones, not every one. This table holds 150,000 to 200,000 clones, approximately 86% found once. Study-level points and caveats: Investigators reported 164 TCR beta chains as tied to cytomegalovirus. Most TCR sequences were rare, but some public TCRs occurred in many donors. A later analysis found first-cohort TCR clusters tended to co-occur in the 90 to 150 validation repertoires.

In regard to this clone: The antigen is unknown.

In germline, CDR1 is SEHNR, CDR2 FQNEAQ (reference sequence). Trimming left V 4 bases short and J 3 bases short, with 13 bases between. The CDR3 contains 14 residues. This receptor was taken from a woman aged 18-29 years in good health and CMV-seronegative. The rearrangement links TRBV7-9 to TRBJ2-7; possibly TRBD1 for D (6 bases). Specimen: PBMCs. CDR3 protein: CASSSRTGHYEQYF. The CDR3 bases are TGTGCCAGCAGCTCTAGAACAGGGCACTACGAGCAGTACTTC.